This TCR beta chain was observed in a study of control samples from healthy donors and cancer patients. This CDR3 comprises 14 residues. Germline V gene sequence: CDR1 LNHDA, CDR2 SQIVND (reference sequence). The V and J ends lost 1 base and 2 bases respectively, with 8 bases between them. TCRdb keeps only in-frame clones here, not all; method: immunoSEQ multiplex PCR. The sample lists roughly 86,000 clones, roughly 91% occurring once. The chain couples TRBV19 to TRBJ1-2, with unresolved D. The TCR sequence derives from a man under 40 in good health. Sequenced material: blood. For the CDR3, the DNA is TGTGCCAGTAGTATAGGGCAGGTGAACTATGGCTACACCTTC. Its translation is CASSIGQVNYGYTF. The complete variable domain, with remaining parts taken from reference TRBV19 and TRBJ1-2, reads DGGITQSPKYLFRKEGQNVTLSCEQNLNHDAMYWYRQDPGQGLRLIYYSQIVNDFQKGDIAEGYSVSREKKESFPLTVTSAQKNPTAFYLCASSIGQVNYGYTFGSGTRLTVV.